Listed below are T cell receptor beta chains from one sample, sequenced in a study of control samples from healthy donors and cancer patients. Clones were sequenced by immunoSEQ multiplex PCR, and TCRdb holds only the in-frame ones, with some missing. The sample has about 120,000 clones, roughly 90% seen once. Sequencing input: blood. The receptors stem from a man over 45 in good health. CDR3s include the opening cysteine and the closing phenylalanine or tryptophan. A D gene is named only where the DNA matches it firmly. Not every row has a clone size; where given, it reads once, few, many or a size class.

v_call,j_call,clone_size,d_call,cdr3_aa,cdr3_nt
TRBV5-8,TRBJ2-3,.,.,CASSLLRTYTDTQYF,TGTGCCAGCAGCTTGTTACGAACTTACACAGATACGCAGTATTTT
TRBV19,TRBJ1-5,once,TRBD1,CASNMDRGSNQPQHF,TGTGCCAGTAATATGGACAGGGGTAGCAATCAGCCCCAGCATTTT
TRBV6-6,TRBJ1-2,.,.,CASSYNQYGYTF,TGTGCCAGCAGTTACAACCAATATGGCTACACCTTC
TRBV5-1,TRBJ2-1,.,.,CASSFTGTTGNEQFF,TGCGCCAGCAGCTTCACGGGAACGACGGGCAATGAGCAGTTCTTC
TRBV2,TRBJ2-1,.,TRBD2,CASSVGLARDEQFF,TGTGCCAGCAGTGTTGGACTAGCGAGGGATGAGCAGTTCTTC
TRBV9,TRBJ1-1,.,.,CASSVVRGMNTEAFF,TGTGCCAGCAGCGTTGTCCGGGGTATGAACACTGAAGCTTTCTTT
TRBV27,TRBJ2-7,.,TRBD1,CASSPAGTGGYEQYF,TGTGCCAGCAGTCCAGCCGGGACAGGAGGCTACGAGCAGTACTTC
TRBV9,TRBJ1-2,.,.,CASSVVDGPDYGYTF,TGTGCCAGCAGCGTGGTGGACGGCCCGGACTATGGCTACACCTTC
TRBV6-2/TRBV6-3,TRBJ1-5,.,.,CASSYRGQISNQPQHF,TGTGCCAGCAGTTACCGAGGACAGATTAGCAATCAGCCCCAGCATTTT
TRBV2,TRBJ1-5,.,.,CASKGGIDYQPQHF,TGTGCCAGCAAAGGGGGGATTGATTATCAGCCCCAGCATTTT
TRBV19,TRBJ1-1,.,TRBD1,CASSIRGQGDTEAFF,TGTGCCAGTAGTATTAGGGGACAGGGGGACACTGAAGCTTTCTTT
TRBV27,TRBJ1-1,.,.,CASSSQGLMNTEAFF,TGTGCCAGCAGTTCGCAGGGGCTGATGAACACTGAAGCTTTCTTT
TRBV13,TRBJ1-2,.,TRBD1,CASSPQTGGYGYTF,TGTGCCAGCAGCCCCCAAACAGGGGGCTATGGCTACACCTTC
TRBV6-4,TRBJ2-1,.,.,CASSAQGADNEQFF,TGTGCCAGCAGTGCACAGGGAGCGGACAATGAGCAGTTCTTC
TRBV27,TRBJ1-6,.,TRBD1,CASSLGTAHSPLHF,TGTGCCAGCAGTTTAGGGACAGCGCATTCACCCCTCCACTTT
TRBV5-1,TRBJ2-2,.,.,CASSLPQGQTGELFF,TGCGCCAGCAGCTTGCCGCAGGGGCAAACCGGGGAGCTGTTTTTT
TRBV6-2/TRBV6-3,TRBJ1-3,.,TRBD1,CASSYSTGEARNTIYF,TGTGCCAGCAGTTACTCGACAGGGGAGGCCAGAAACACCATATATTTT
TRBV3-1/TRBV3-2,TRBJ2-5,.,.,CASSRLQETQYF,TGTGCCAGCAGCCGCCTCCAAGAGACCCAGTACTTC
TRBV7-2,TRBJ2-3,.,TRBD2,CASSFTAGGPADTQYF,TGTGCCAGCAGCTTCACAGCGGGGGGGCCCGCAGATACGCAGTATTTT
TRBV18,TRBJ2-7,.,TRBD2,CASSSSTSGLAYEQYF,TGTGCCAGCTCATCATCGACTAGCGGGCTCGCCTACGAGCAGTACTTC
TRBV2,TRBJ2-3,.,.,CASSEAMDTYTDTQYF,TGTGCCAGCAGTGAAGCGATGGACACCTACACAGATACGCAGTATTTT
TRBV29-1,TRBJ2-7,.,.,CSVESPASEQYF,TGCAGCGTTGAATCCCCGGCGTCCGAGCAGTACTTC
TRBV4-3,TRBJ2-2,few,.,CASSQRPSAGELFF,TGCGCCAGCAGCCAAAGGCCAAGCGCCGGGGAGCTGTTTTTT
TRBV4-1,TRBJ2-5,.,.,CASSLPFRDTEQETQYF,TGCGCCAGCAGCCTTCCTTTCCGGGACACAGAACAAGAGACCCAGTACTTC
TRBV3-1/TRBV3-2,TRBJ2-5,.,TRBD1,CASSQQGARVTQYF,TGTGCCAGCAGCCAACAGGGGGCGCGGGTGACCCAGTACTTC
TRBV6-5,TRBJ2-5,.,TRBD1,CAVGSGTVRTETQYF,TGTGCCGTAGGGTCAGGGACAGTTCGGACGGAGACCCAGTACTTC
TRBV7-9,TRBJ1-1,.,TRBD1,CASSFSGQVNTEAFF,TGTGCCAGCAGCTTCAGTGGACAGGTGAACACTGAAGCTTTCTTT
TRBV7-2,TRBJ1-1,.,.,CASSAQGNTEAFF,TGTGCCAGCAGCGCACAGGGTAACACTGAAGCTTTCTTT
TRBV3-1/TRBV3-2,TRBJ1-4,.,TRBD1,CASSQGGQGAELFF,TGTGCCAGCAGCCAAGGGGGACAGGGGGCTGAACTGTTTTTT
TRBV9,TRBJ1-1,.,TRBD1,CASSVGDRVTEAFF,TGTGCCAGCAGCGTAGGCGACAGGGTCACTGAAGCTTTCTTT
TRBV7-9,TRBJ2-3,.,.,CASSSPRKTGTDTQYF,TGTGCCAGCAGCTCGCCCCGAAAGACGGGCACAGATACGCAGTATTTT
TRBV5-1,TRBJ2-3,.,TRBD2,CASSLGLAGASTDTQYF,TGCGCCAGCAGCTTGGGGCTAGCGGGGGCCAGCACAGATACGCAGTATTTT